The 8 T cell receptor beta chains given below trace back to one sample, sequenced in a study of blood T cell repertoires in COVID-19 (dated by TCRdb to 2020 to 2022). The library was built by means of the immunoSEQ multiplex PCR assay. The table was pulled from immuneACCESS by TCRdb, which kept in-frame rearrangements only. Such tables lose some clones; where checked, under half of the loss comes from unresolved V genes, and the rest has no known cause. This sample has 42,000 or so clones in its table, and almost 95% of those were observed once. Jointly, the top ten make up approximately 8.3% of the sample. The sequencing input was peripheral blood. Receptor source: a man in his fifties or sixties with active COVID-19.

This clone was recorded only once. The rearrangement links TRBV7-9 to TRBJ1-4; 8 bases fit TRBD1. Unmatched junction bases numbered 13, after V lost 3 bases and J lost 4 bases. This CDR3 has 18 amino acids. Germline V gives CDR1 SEHNR, CDR2 FQNEAQ (reference sequence). CDR3 residues: CASSFGRGQNRVNEKLFF. The CDR3 DNA sequence: TGTGCCAGCAGCTTCGGCAGGGGGCAGAACCGGGTTAATGAAAAACTGTTTTTT.

This sequence joins TRBV2 and TRBJ2-2, with D perhaps matching TRBD2 (5 bases). Trimming pared 4 bases from V and 5 bases from J, leaving 17 bases between. Germline V gene sequence: CDR1 SNHLY, CDR2 FYNNEI. The CDR3 has 16 amino acids. For the CDR3, the DNA is TGTGCCAGCAGTGTGAGTGGAGGATTTTTTACCGGGGAGCTGTTTTTT. It encodes CASSVSGGFFTGELFF.

This clone has a single count. V gene TRBV3-1 (or the pseudogene TRBV3-2) combines with J gene TRBJ1-1, with unresolved D. The V gene's germline CDR1 is LGHDT and CDR2 YNNKEL (reference sequence). The CDR3 covers 13 residues. V lost 4 bases and J lost 7, with 13 bases in between. CDR3 nucleotide sequence: TGTGCCAGCAGCCCCCCCCCAGGACTTGAAGCTTTCTTT. It encodes CASSPPPGLEAFF.

The chain joins TRBV7-9 to TRBJ2-7; TRBD1 agrees at 10 bases. The CDR3 sequence is 15 residues long. V gave up 4 bases and J gave up 6 bases; unmatched junction bases: 9. The germline V gene encodes CDR1 SEHNR and CDR2 FQNEAQ (reference sequence). CDR3 sequence: CASSSWPGQGLEQYF. For the CDR3, the DNA is TGTGCCAGCAGCTCCTGGCCGGGACAGGGGCTCGAGCAGTACTTC.

The V call is TRBV7-8, the J call TRBJ2-3; 9 bases are shared with TRBD2. CDR3 size: 15 residues. Losses at the gene ends were 4 bases for V and 6 bases for J; bases not matched to a gene: 8. Germline assignment: CDR1 SGHVS and CDR2 FQNEAQ. CDR3 nucleotides: TGTGCCAGCAGCTACTCAGCGGGAGGTGCGGATACGCAGTATTTT. Encoded protein: CASSYSAGGADTQYF.

This clone was detected once. The chain links TRBV15 to TRBJ2-1; D unresolved. Trimming left V 4 bases short and J 12 bases short, with 22 bases between. The V gene's germline CDR1 is LNHNV and CDR2 YYDKDF (reference sequence). The CDR3 length is 15 residues. The CDR3 sequence is CATSTSRGSPLGQFF. The CDR3 DNA reads TGTGCCACCAGCACTTCACGAGGCTCCCCGCTAGGGCAGTTCTTC.

The chain couples TRBV19 to TRBJ2-1; 8 bases map to TRBD1. The trim removed 5 bases at V and 4 bases at J, leaving 4 bases unmatched. CDR1 and CDR2 (germline): LNHDA, SQIVND (reference sequence). There are 14 residues in the CDR3. The CDR3 nucleotides are TGTGCCAGTAGTTGGACAGGGCGGTACAATGAGCAGTTCTTC. Translating gives CASSWTGRYNEQFF.

The V call is TRBV11-2, the J call TRBJ2-4; weak D call: TRBD2 (6 bases). Trimming removed 2 bases from V and 4 bases from J, with 18 bases in between. The germline V gene encodes CDR1 SGHAT and CDR2 FQNNGV. CDR3 length: 17 amino acids. The CDR3 sequence is CASSLRGKFYGKNIQYF. DNA for the CDR3: TGTGCCAGCAGCTTACGCGGGAAGTTCTATGGGAAAAACATTCAGTACTTC.